These 6 T cell receptor beta chains were all obtained from the same sample, sequenced in a study of T cell changes during pregnancy in multiple sclerosis. The table came from immunoSEQ multiplex PCR; TCRdb's copy has only in-frame clones and leaves some out. The table shows 120,000 or so clones, with about 94% occurring only once. Sequenced material: peripheral blood, taken before pregnancy. These TCRs come from a female donor with multiple sclerosis, enrolled in a pregnancy study.

This clone was counted only a few times. This chain joins TRBV5-4 and TRBJ2-3, with 9 bases identical to TRBD2. Germline-derived CDR1 and CDR2 are SGHNT and YYREEE (reference sequence). The V segment lost 4 bases and the J segment 6 bases; nucleotides outside the gene matches: 9. The CDR3 has 15 amino acids. In DNA, the CDR3 is TGTGCCAGCAGCCCCGCCAGCGGGGGGTGGGATACGCAGTATTTT. Protein sequence: CASSPASGGWDTQYF.

The V call is TRBV9, the J call TRBJ1-1; D is ambiguous. This CDR3 contains 13 residues. Deletions cut 0 bases from V and 3 bases from J, with 6 bases between. The germline gives CDR1 SGDLS, CDR2 YYNGEE. The CDR3 sequence is CASSVVIDTEAFF. Written as DNA, the CDR3 is TGTGCCAGCAGCGTAGTTATAGACACTGAAGCTTTCTTT.

The rearrangement uses TRBV4-2 and TRBJ2-1; D unresolved. CDR3 size: 14 residues. CDR1 and CDR2 (germline): LGHNA, YNFKEQ. Trimming removed 0 bases at V and 7 bases at J, with 10 bases between. CDR3 amino acids: CASSQETAPNEQFF. In DNA form, the CDR3 reads TGTGCCAGCAGCCAAGAGACTGCCCCGAATGAGCAGTTCTTC.

CDR3 amino acids: CASSLLAGGRLSGELFF. CDR3 DNA: TGTGCCAGCAGTTTACTAGCGGGGGGGCGGTTATCCGGGGAGCTGTTTTTT. V and J are TRBV7-2 and TRBJ2-2; 13 positions match TRBD2. The V segment lost 6 bases and the J segment 6 bases; nucleotides outside the gene matches: 10. CDR1 and CDR2 from the germline V gene are SGHTA and FQGNSA. The CDR3 is made up of 17 amino acids.

The genes are TRBV2 and TRBJ1-4; 7 nucleotides line up with TRBD1. Germline V gene data show CDR1 as SNHLY and CDR2 as FYNNEI. Trimming at V came to 11 bases and at J to 7 bases, leaving 7 bases not matched to a gene. This CDR3 contains 12 residues. The CDR3 loop reads CAWGQPGEKLFF. The CDR3 DNA is TGTGCCTGGGGACAGCCCGGTGAAAAACTGTTTTTT.

The chain's CDR3 is CASSPYVGTNQPQHF. For the CDR3, the DNA is TGTGCCAGCAGTCCCTATGTGGGGACTAATCAGCCCCAGCATTTT. The chain employs TRBV27 and TRBJ1-5; D might be TRBD1 (5 bases). Germline V gives CDR1 MNHEY, CDR2 SMNVEV (reference sequence). Trimming pared 5 bases from V and 4 bases from J, leaving 15 bases between. The CDR3 runs to 15 residues.